The rows below give T cell receptor beta chains drawn from one sample of a study of T-cell memory formation after mild COVID-19. TCRdb passed the 5' RACE reads through MiXCR, listing each CDR3 protein once. Altogether some 50,000 distinct CDR3 sequences are present, 12% being singletons, with the ten largest covering approximately 24%. The sequenced material came from PBMCs or a T cell subset sorted from them (not recorded which). Receptors originate from a man aged 18 to 29 who had mild COVID-19 (a few samples of this study predate the infection). Cell type and time point are not known. The conserved cysteine and the conserved F or W are not part of the CDR3 here. Each record gives: J gene, clone size, V gene, CDR3 protein. The size of a clone is reported for some rows only, either as once, few or many, or as a class for expanded clones.

j_call: TRBJ2-5; clone_size: few; v_call: TRBV20-1; cdr3_aa: SATPSRPQY
j_call: TRBJ1-4; clone_size: .; v_call: TRBV20-1; cdr3_aa: SAGGQLNEKLF
j_call: TRBJ2-3; clone_size: few; v_call: TRBV5-6; cdr3_aa: ASGTSGGASTDTQY
j_call: TRBJ1-1; clone_size: few; v_call: TRBV7-2; cdr3_aa: ASSFGAGSYTEAF
j_call: TRBJ2-7; clone_size: many; v_call: TRBV9; cdr3_aa: AREGDSYGYYEQY
j_call: TRBJ2-5; clone_size: many; v_call: TRBV6-1; cdr3_aa: ASRRGPQETQY
j_call: TRBJ2-1; clone_size: .; v_call: TRBV10-3; cdr3_aa: AISDGNEQF
j_call: TRBJ2-3; clone_size: many; v_call: TRBV5-6; cdr3_aa: ASSFDAGASDTQY
j_call: TRBJ2-5; clone_size: .; v_call: TRBV6-5; cdr3_aa: ASSYFFGETQY
j_call: TRBJ2-3; clone_size: .; v_call: TRBV28; cdr3_aa: ASRLPQGGTDTQY
j_call: TRBJ2-3; clone_size: few; v_call: TRBV5-4; cdr3_aa: ASSRDSTDTQY
j_call: TRBJ1-2; clone_size: .; v_call: TRBV20-1; cdr3_aa: SARDSAGNGYT
j_call: TRBJ1-2; clone_size: many; v_call: TRBV12-3/TRBV12-4; cdr3_aa: ASSSLGLGFGYT
j_call: TRBJ1-1; clone_size: .; v_call: TRBV6-5; cdr3_aa: ASSYSRATNEAF
j_call: TRBJ2-3; clone_size: many; v_call: TRBV6-6; cdr3_aa: ASSYWTDTDTQY